The rows below give T cell receptor beta chains drawn from one sample of a study of spatial heterogeneity in lung cancer. TCRdb analysed the 5' RACE reads with MiXCR anew, one entry per CDR3 protein. The repertoire consists of 20,000 to 25,000 distinct CDR3 sequences, with 4.5% to 7% occurring once and the leading ten covering less than 45%. This material consisted of PBMCs, taken at surgery. Every receptor here comes from a male donor with early-stage non-small cell lung cancer. Both conserved end residues are part of each CDR3.

TRBJ2-7 | TRBV3-1 | CASSQVTGSYEQYF
TRBJ1-2 | TRBV28 | CASSRGQRVNYGYTF
TRBJ2-1 | TRBV24-1 | CATSDSLPSGGMNEQFF
TRBJ1-6 | TRBV5-1 | CASSWTGTGNSPLHF
TRBJ1-5 | TRBV28 | CASSFPQVVNQPQHF
TRBJ1-4 | TRBV5-1 | CASSSGGGTNEKLFF
TRBJ2-1 | TRBV12-3/TRBV12-4 | CASSLGGWTSVAEQFF
TRBJ1-1 | TRBV30 | CAWQWGRTAEAFF
TRBJ2-7 | TRBV5-1 | CASSLEIPSEQYF
TRBJ1-2 | TRBV29-1 | CSVGGRDEGYTF
TRBJ2-3 | TRBV5-6 | CASSLGSVRADTQYF
TRBJ2-7 | TRBV28 | CASRGQLYEQYF
TRBJ1-4 | TRBV28 | CASSPEQLEGILFF
TRBJ1-5 | TRBV18 | CASSTDEAQPQHF
TRBJ1-1 | TRBV5-1 | CASRFTGGQTEAFF
TRBJ2-7 | TRBV6-2/TRBV6-3 | CASSYGLRSYEQYF
TRBJ2-1 | TRBV11-2 | CASSLEGAGQADEQFF
TRBJ2-3 | TRBV20-1 | CSAIPPSEVDTQYF
TRBJ1-4 | TRBV7-8 | CASSTNRGRNEKLFF
TRBJ2-5 | TRBV6-2/TRBV6-3 | CASSLLGKTQYF
TRBJ2-6 | TRBV5-1 | CASSLPPRSGANVLTF
TRBJ1-4 | TRBV7-2 | CASSFVRSNEKLFF
TRBJ2-7 | TRBV28 | CASSSPPSEPYF
TRBJ2-1 | TRBV7-8 | CASSFLDRTGYNEQFF
TRBJ1-1 | TRBV18 | CASSPGVEGTEAFF
TRBJ2-3 | TRBV10-3 | CAISDSSTDTQYF
TRBJ2-2 | TRBV27 | CASSLLWNTGELFF
TRBJ2-5 | TRBV11-1 | CASSLGLLAGLSLQETQYF
TRBJ2-1 | TRBV7-9 | CASSLGQGARNEQFF
TRBJ2-3 | TRBV5-1 | CASTFTDTQYF
TRBJ2-2 | TRBV7-3 | CASSLNGGRTTGELFF
TRBJ1-1 | TRBV7-2 | CASSPTTGGGLEAFF
TRBJ2-5 | TRBV11-3 | CASSLGPAVETQYF
TRBJ2-7 | TRBV29-1 | CSVQGTSSYEQYF
TRBJ2-7 | TRBV12-3/TRBV12-4 | CASMFAGQGRNEQYF
TRBJ2-5 | TRBV12-3/TRBV12-4 | CASSPSRDPLGETQYF
TRBJ2-7 | TRBV28 | CASLNHGGRSYEQYF
TRBJ2-3 | TRBV6-6 | CASSYSDSAGTSGAWDTQYF
TRBJ2-7 | TRBV19 | CASSGTEGASYEQYF